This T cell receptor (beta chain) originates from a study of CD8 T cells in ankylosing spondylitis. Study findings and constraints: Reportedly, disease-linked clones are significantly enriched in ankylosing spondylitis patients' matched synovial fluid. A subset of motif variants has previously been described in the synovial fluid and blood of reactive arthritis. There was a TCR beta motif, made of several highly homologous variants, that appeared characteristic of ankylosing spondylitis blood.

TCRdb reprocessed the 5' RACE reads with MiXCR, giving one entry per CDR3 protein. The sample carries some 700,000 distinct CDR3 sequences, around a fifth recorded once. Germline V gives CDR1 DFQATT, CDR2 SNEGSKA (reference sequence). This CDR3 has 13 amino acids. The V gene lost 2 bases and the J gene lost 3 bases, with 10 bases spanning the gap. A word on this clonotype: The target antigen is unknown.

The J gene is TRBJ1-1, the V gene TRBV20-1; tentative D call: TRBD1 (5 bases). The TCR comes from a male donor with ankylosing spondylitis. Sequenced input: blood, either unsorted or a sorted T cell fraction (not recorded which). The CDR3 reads CSARQVGDTEAFF. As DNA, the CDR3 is TGCAGTGCTAGACAGGTGGGGGACACTGAAGCTTTCTTT.